This T cell receptor (beta chain) appears in the sequencing data of a study of blood T cell repertoires in COVID-19. About the research overall: Nucleic acid was either cDNA or gDNA, and it came from T cells, B-cell-depleted T cells, or PBMCs.

TCRdb keeps only in-frame clones here, not all; method: immunoSEQ multiplex PCR. This sample has 180,000 or so clones, with approximately 83% found just once. The V gene lost 0 bases and the J gene lost 7 bases, with 9 bases spanning the gap. From germline, CDR1 is PRHDT and CDR2 FYEKMQ (reference sequence). CDR3 size: 14 residues. A few counts support this clone. The chain recombines TRBV13 with TRBJ2-2, with D maybe TRBD1 (6 bases). Sequencing used peripheral blood. The receptor comes from a human donor with active or convalescent COVID-19. The donor label of this sample is uncertain. CDR3 residues: CASSLGQGLGELFF. The CDR3 nucleotides read TGTGCCAGCAGCTTAGGACAGGGCCTCGGGGAGCTGTTTTTT. The variable domain in full, with the rest retrieved from reference TRBV13 and TRBJ2-2, is AAGVIQSPRHLIKEKRETATLKCYPIPRHDTVYWYQQGPGQDPQFLISFYEKMQSDKGSIPDRFSAQQFSDYHSELNMSSLELGDSALYFCASSLGQGLGELFFGEGSRLTVL.